This T cell receptor beta chain was captured in a study of liver allograft versus peripheral blood T cells. Looking at the study overall: Within transplanted livers, the T cell receptor repertoires were examined and compared against the repertoires present in the peripheral blood of liver transplant recipients. Points from the study as a whole: A difference was reportedly observed between T cell receptor repertoires inside liver allografts and those in peripheral blood.

TCRdb called the reads again in MiXCR, with one record for every CDR3 protein. The sample contains thousands of distinct CDR3 sequences, 15% to 20% of which appear only once. V lost 3 bases to trimming and J lost 0 bases; unmatched junction nucleotides: 4. Looked up from germline, CDR1 is KGHDR and CDR2 is SFDVKD. The CDR3 extends over 16 amino acids. About this clonotype itself: The antigen is undetermined.

This sequence joins TRBV24-1 and TRBJ2-3; TRBD2 agrees at 8 bases. The TCR originated in a human patient who had a liver transplant. Some T cells may originate from the graft donor. The CDR3 is CATSDVAGSSTDTQYF. In DNA, the CDR3 is TGTGCCACCAGTGATGTAGCGGGGTCTAGCACAGATACGCAGTATTTT.